The source of this T cell receptor beta chain is a study of cytomegalovirus exposure and HLA in healthy donors. Study details: Most genotyped donors, around 86% of around 370, had Caucasian-associated genetic ancestry. Findings and limits, study-wide: Rare TCR sequences predominated, though certain public TCRs were found in many donors. Accounts indicate the classifier identified cytomegalovirus status with strong specificity and sensitivity. According to an earlier analysis, most TCR beta V segments yielded productive rearrangements about 87% or about 30% of the time.

Looked up from germline, CDR1 is SQVTM and CDR2 is ANQGSEA. The CDR3 sequence is 13 residues long. V was cut by 6 bases and J by 2 bases, with 11 bases left in between. In the PCR, 60 Vbeta and 13 Jbeta primers were used. This table comes from immunoSEQ multiplex PCR, and its TCRdb copy is limited to in-frame clones, with some not included. The top ten clones hold approximately 10% of a sample with 150,000 to 200,000 clones, about 77% of them seen once. Notes on this clone: Its target is not known.

Sequencing used PBMCs. V is TRBV29-1 and J is TRBJ1-3, with D unclear. This sequence originates from a man younger than 30 in good health and CMV-seropositive. DNA for the CDR3: TGCAGCGTCCTGAGTGGTCCTGGAAACACCATATATTTT. It encodes CSVLSGPGNTIYF.